This section outlines one T cell receptor (beta chain) sequence together with its context. This clone was observed a few times. Which antigen it targets is not known. Base qualities are not at hand, and no much larger clone is one base apart. These data are taken from a study of beta chain features in type 1 diabetes (dated by TCRdb to the late 2010s). Turning to the overall study: No differences in mean age, gender distribution, total cell number or subset yield were found between patients and healthy donors. The study compared TCRB repertoires of sorted circulating CD4+ T cell subsets between recently diagnosed type 1 diabetes patients and matched healthy donors. Naive and central memory subsets were obtained from all 30 or so donors, but regulatory and stem cell-like memory subsets were isolated from only 8 patients and roughly eight healthy donors. A total of approximately 100 million sorted cells were examined across all samples, and the number of cells per subset was strongly correlated with RNA yield. Paper-wide results and their limitations: Naive, central memory and regulatory TCRB repertoires appeared to be more alike among patients than among healthy donors. Shorter templates might be favored by PCR, yet because patient and control samples were amplified and corrected together, any such skew would affect both groups equally. Patients with type 1 diabetes made fewer insertions and deleted more nucleotides at VDJ recombination sites, implying thymic rearrangement abnormalities. Type 1 diabetes patients showed a moderate but significant shortening of TCRB CDR3 length in all four CD4+ subsets. HLA sub-analyses involved small numbers of individuals, so any influence of HLA type on TCRB rearrangement remained unresolved. Because cDNA rather than genomic DNA was sequenced, highly expressing activated cells could have been over-represented, although no difference in activation and CD3 levels was found between groups.

Each donor gave one peripheral blood draw, roughly 0.11 L on average, collected into heparinised tubes. Naive, central memory, regulatory and stem cell-like memory CD4+ T cells were sorted on a BD FACSAria II using a panel including CD45RO, CCR7, CD25, CD127, CD95 and CD27. A purity above 95% was achieved for all sorted populations. PBMCs were isolated right away by Lymphoprep density gradient centrifugation and were stained directly, without culture. So that batch effects would be minimized, each experiment stained and sorted samples in pairs, pairing one healthy donor with one patient. The High Capacity cDNA Reverse Transcription Kit was used to reverse transcribe all of the isolated RNA, meaning that expressed TCRB transcripts were what got sequenced. Deep immunoSEQ sequencing was performed on naive, central memory and regulatory T cell samples, with an average of about 4 million total reads per sample. After sorted cells were lysed in RLT buffer, RNA was extracted with DNase-treated RNeasy Micro or Mini kits, with the choice depending on cell number. To prevent cross-contamination, each cell subset was processed individually, whereas patient and healthy donor samples were processed jointly. The immunoSEQ multiplex PCR was used to amplify TCRB sequences from cDNA, yielding 87-bp fragments that span the CDR3 region. Sequencing of the amplicons was performed on the Illumina HiSeq platform. Concerning the study's data processing: Synthetic template baselines were used to correct PCR bias computationally, reads within Hamming distance 2 were collapsed together, and singletons that could not be merged were discarded. Reads were aligned against IMGT so that V, D and J genes, CDR3 length and insertions or deletions at six rearrangement sites could be assigned. Within each subset, clonotype counts were normalized to sorted cell number, after which true diversity and Gini coefficients were computed with the tcR R package. Repertoire sharing was quantified using the overlap coefficient calculated on TCRB nucleotide sequences. Out-of-frame TCRB sequences from naive cells were analyzed as a proxy for the pre-selection repertoire. The table was pulled from immuneACCESS by TCRdb, which kept in-frame rearrangements only. Such tables lose some clones; where checked, under half of the loss comes from unresolved V genes, and the rest has no known cause. From that table come the V and J calls and clone size; the DNA was used to work out D and trimming. Recorded for this sample are about 740,000 clones; 10% to 15% of them occurred a single time. The top ten clones comprise less than 0.025% of the sample.

Sequences SGHVS (CDR1) and FQNEAQ (CDR2) are obtained from the germline V gene. Spanning cysteine to phenylalanine, the CDR3 consists of 16 amino acids. Just CDR3 DNA is preserved here, 48 bases in frame from base 1. Trimming takes 6 bases from V and 2 bases from J, and the germline ends sit 19 bases apart. The chain employs TRBV7-8 and TRBJ2-5; a tentative D match to TRBD1 spans 5 bases. This sequence was found in a man aged 18 to 30 with type 1 diabetes. The sequenced sample was naive CD4+ T cells from blood. The cell subset or site label, as the study defines it: true naive CD4+ T cells. The CDR3 corresponds to CASSYRPGMRQETQYF. The nucleotide sequence reads as follows: TGTGCCAGCAGTTATAGACCAGGGATGAGACAAGAGACCCAGTACTTC.